The 27 T cell receptor beta chains below all came from one sample that was sequenced in a study of T cells in localized non-small cell lung cancer. The table came from immunoSEQ multiplex PCR; TCRdb's copy has only in-frame clones and leaves some out. The sample yields roughly 1,800 clones, approximately 40% seen once. Sequencing was performed on lung tumor tissue, taken before any cancer treatment. Receptor source: a female donor older than 55 with stage II squamous cell lung carcinoma.

The gene calls are TRBV30 and TRBJ2-3; 11 nucleotides align to TRBD2. The CDR3 is 14 amino acids. CDR1 and CDR2 from the germline V gene are GTSNPN and SVGIG (reference sequence). V gave up 6 bases and J gave up 3 bases; unmatched junction bases: 5. The CDR3 nucleotides read TGTGCCTGTCGAGGGACTAGCGGTACAGATACGCAGTATTTT. Translated: CACRGTSGTDTQYF.

This clone was seen a handful of times. V and J are TRBV11-3 and TRBJ1-2; 8 bases agree with TRBD1. J lost 7 bases, V lost 3 bases, and 10 bases had no gene match. The CDR3 covers 15 residues. Germline loops: CDR1 SGHNT, CDR2 YENEEA. CDR3: CASSFPGGASSGYTF. The DNA for the CDR3 is TGTGCCAGCAGCTTTCCAGGGGGCGCTTCCTCTGGCTACACCTTC. Combining the CDR3 with reference TRBV11-3 and TRBJ1-2 gives the whole variable domain EAGVVQSPRYKIIEKKQPVAFWCNPISGHNTLYWYLQNLGQGPELLIRYENEEAVDDSQLPKDRFSAERLKGVDSTLKIQPAELGDSAVYLCASSFPGGASSGYTFGSGTRLTVV.

This clone was observed a few times. V gene TRBV11-3 combines with J gene TRBJ2-3, with TRBD2 matching over 7 bases. V was pared by 2 bases and J by 0 bases, with 2 bases of the junction left unmatched. Germline-derived CDR1 and CDR2 are SGHNT and YENEEA. The CDR3 sequence is 15 residues long. CDR3 coding DNA: TGTGCCAGCAGCTTACATAGCGGGAGCACAGATACGCAGTATTTT. Residues: CASSLHSGSTDTQYF.

The chain joins TRBV11-3 to TRBJ1-3; D not resolved. There are 16 residues in the CDR3. Per the germline V gene, CDR1 is SGHNT and CDR2 is YENEEA. Trimming pared 5 bases from V and 3 bases from J, leaving 17 bases between. DNA of the CDR3: TGTGCCAGCAGCCCTGGACCCGGTGGCTATGGAAACACCATATATTTT. It yields the protein CASSPGPGGYGNTIYF.

The chain joins TRBV18 to TRBJ2-3; D is unclear. This CDR3 has 13 residues. V was pared by 4 bases and J by 5 bases, with 10 bases between. Germline V gene sequence: CDR1 KGHSH, CDR2 LQKENI. The CDR3 bases are TGTGCCAGCTCACAAACCTCTCAAGATACGCAGTATTTT. It yields the protein CASSQTSQDTQYF.

In its sample, this clone was seen once. DNA of the CDR3: TGTGCCAGTAGTCCCGGACAGGCGAGAATTAACTATGGCTACACCTTC. Amino acid sequence: CASSPGQARINYGYTF. The chain combines TRBV19 with TRBJ1-2; 7 nucleotides line up with TRBD1. The V gene end was trimmed by 5 bases and the J gene end by 1 base; junction bases not matched to a gene: 10. The CDR3 sequence is 16 residues long. The germline V gene has CDR1 LNHDA and CDR2 SQIVND (reference sequence).

The chain recombines TRBV30 with TRBJ1-1; unclear D gene. CDR3 length: 14 amino acids. Germline V lookup: CDR1 GTSNPN, CDR2 SVGIG (reference sequence). V shed 0 bases and J shed 4 bases, with 12 bases lying between them. In DNA form, the CDR3 reads TGTGCCTGGAGTGTGAGAGGAGTACTCACTGAAGCTTTCTTT. Its protein product is CAWSVRGVLTEAFF.

The chain employs TRBV11-3 and TRBJ2-1; D remains ambiguous. The CDR3 is 15 amino acids. The germline CDR1 and CDR2 sequences are SGHNT and YENEEA. V lost 3 bases and J lost 2, with 11 bases in between. CDR3 nucleotide sequence: TGTGCCAGCAGCTTCTGGGGTTACCCCTACAATGAGCAGTTCTTC. Its translation: CASSFWGYPYNEQFF.

This chain connects TRBV28 to TRBJ2-7; 11 nucleotides line up with TRBD1. The CDR3 runs to 12 residues. From germline, CDR1 is MDHEN and CDR2 SYDVKM. Germline trimming cut 5 bases from V and 11 bases from J; bases unmatched to any gene: 5. The CDR3 nucleotides read TGTGCCAGCAGTACCGGGACAGGGGGGGAGTACTTC. As protein: CASSTGTGGEYF.

V and J are TRBV15 and TRBJ1-5, with a tentative D call TRBD2 (5 bases). The last part of the DNA fits TRBJ2-3 better; the J call may be wrong. CDR3 length: 14 residues. CDR1 and CDR2 (germline): LNHNV, YYDKDF (reference sequence). The CDR3 DNA sequence: TGTGCCACCAGCAGACTGGGGAGCAATCAGCCCCAGTATTTT. Amino acid sequence: CATSRLGSNQPQYF.

The genes are TRBV6-7 and TRBJ1-1; unclear D gene. TRBV6-7 is an open reading frame whose function is uncertain. V was shortened by 4 bases and J by 4 bases, with 13 bases between the two germline ends. The CDR3 totals 14 residues. The CDR3 reads CASSSTPIGTEAFF. In DNA, the CDR3 is TGTGCCAGCAGTTCAACCCCTATAGGCACTGAAGCTTTCTTT.

This clone is medium-sized within its sample. The rearrangement joins TRBV11-3 to TRBJ2-7; the match to TRBD1 covers 7 bases. Germline CDR1 SGHNT, CDR2 YENEEA. CDR3 length: 16 residues. After removal of 1 base from V and 4 bases from J, the junction contained 10 bases not matched to a gene. The chain's CDR3 is CASSLGPLGQPYEQYF. The CDR3 coding sequence is TGTGCCAGCAGCTTAGGGCCCCTGGGACAGCCTTACGAGCAGTACTTC.

This clone has just a few counts. The chain combines TRBV6-8 with TRBJ1-6; 8 nucleotides match TRBD1. Germline trimming cut 5 bases from V and 6 bases from J; bases unmatched to any gene: 9. The CDR3 runs to 16 residues. The germline V gene has CDR1 MNHGY and CDR2 SAAAGT. The CDR3 spells CASSPLDRETNSPLHF. The CDR3 DNA sequence: TGTGCCAGCAGTCCTCTGGACAGGGAAACTAATTCACCCCTCCACTTT.

This clone showed up just a few times. CDR3 DNA: TGTGCCAGCAGTTTGGGACAGGGTGGATCTGGAAACACCATATATTTT. As protein: CASSLGQGGSGNTIYF. J is TRBJ1-3 and V is TRBV28; 9 bases are a match to TRBD1. The CDR3 loop spans 16 amino acids. The germline gives CDR1 MDHEN, CDR2 SYDVKM. The junction had 4 bases not matched to a gene; V was cut back by 3 bases and J by 1 base.

J is TRBJ2-1 and V is TRBV11-3, with TRBD2 identical over 7 bases. CDR3 size: 17 residues. The J segment lost 7 bases and the V segment lost 4 bases, leaving 16 bases of the junction unmatched. Germline assignment: CDR1 SGHNT and CDR2 YENEEA. CDR3 in amino acids: CASSSSAYKRGGNEQFF. For the CDR3, the DNA is TGTGCCAGCAGCTCCTCCGCCTATAAGAGGGGAGGGAATGAGCAGTTCTTC.

The J gene is TRBJ1-5, the V gene TRBV19; no clear D gene. This CDR3 is built from 14 residues. V lost 6 bases, J lost 3 bases, and 12 bases lay in between. CDR1 is LNHDA and CDR2 is SQIVND in the germline V gene (reference sequence). The DNA of the CDR3 is TGTGCCAGTAGAGAAGGACGGGCCAATCAGCCCCAGCATTTT. It is translated as CASREGRANQPQHF.

This clone has more than one count but fewer than ten. This chain uses TRBV9 with TRBJ1-1, with D unresolved. Germline V gives CDR1 SGDLS, CDR2 YYNGEE. The V gene lost 5 bases and the J gene lost 4 bases, with 18 bases spanning the gap. The length of the CDR3 is 15 residues. This CDR3 is CASSEIKKGGTEAFF. CDR3 in DNA: TGTGCCAGCAGTGAAATTAAGAAGGGAGGCACTGAAGCTTTCTTT.

V and J are TRBV6-8 and TRBJ2-1; perhaps TRBD1 as D (6 bases). The CDR3 runs to 16 residues. Germline CDR1 is MNHGY and CDR2 is SAAAGT. The V end lost 10 bases, the J end lost 0 bases, and 19 bases lay between the germline ends. The CDR3 reads CAIRDGGASSYNEQFF. The CDR3 DNA follows: TGTGCCATCAGAGATGGGGGCGCAAGCTCCTACAATGAGCAGTTCTTC.

This clone was counted only a few times. The V call is TRBV9, the J call TRBJ1-3; weak D call: TRBD1 (6 bases). V dropped 5 bases and J dropped 2 bases, with 14 bases sitting between them. The CDR3 length is 15 residues. Germline V gene lookup returns CDR1 SGDLS and CDR2 YYNGEE. CDR3: CASSGDNLAGNTIYF. The CDR3 coding sequence is TGTGCCAGCAGTGGGGACAACCTCGCTGGAAACACCATATATTTT. The variable domain in full, with the rest retrieved from reference TRBV9 and TRBJ1-3, is DSGVTQTPKHLITATGQRVTLRCSPRSGDLSVYWYQQSLDQGLQFLIQYYNGEERAKGNILERFSAQQFPDLHSELNLSSLELGDSALYFCASSGDNLAGNTIYFGEGSWLTVV.

J is TRBJ2-7 and V is TRBV30; D ambiguous. The CDR3 spans 11 residues. The germline V and J ends were trimmed by 0 bases and 7 bases, with 7 bases remaining between them. Germline-derived CDR1 and CDR2 are GTSNPN and SVGIG (reference sequence). CDR3 residues: CAWSVLGEQYF. CDR3 coding DNA: TGTGCCTGGAGTGTGCTCGGGGAGCAGTACTTC.

This clone is termed medium-sized (0.01 to 0.1%). This rearrangement joins TRBV12-2 to TRBJ1-6. TRBV12-2 has pseudogene status. CDR3 size: 14 residues. The CDR3 DNA reads as TGTGCCGTCGGGGCAGCTGAGTTAATTTCACCCCTCCACTTT. Encoded protein: CAVGAAELISPLHF.

In this sample, this clone turned up a few times. The chain carries TRBV30 and TRBJ1-4, with 7 bases aligning to TRBD1. This CDR3 is 13 amino acids long. The germline CDR1 and CDR2 sequences are GTSNPN and SVGIG (reference sequence). Trimming took 6 bases from V and 7 from J; bases not matched to a gene: 8. In DNA form, the CDR3 reads TGTGCCTGTGACAGGGCAAACGCTGAAAAACTGTTTTTT. Encoded protein: CACDRANAEKLFF.

With respect to this clone: One end of the junction does not line up with germline, which may come from a read error. This CDR3 reads CASRTPRGGYEQYF. In DNA form, the CDR3 reads TGTGCCAGCAGGACCCCCAGGGGAGGCTACGAGCAGTATTTC. The rearrangement joins TRBV28 to TRBJ2-7, with D perhaps TRBD1 or TRBD2 (6 bases each). The CDR3 covers 14 residues. The germline CDR1 and CDR2 sequences are MDHEN and SYDVKM.

The chain couples TRBV9 to TRBJ2-1; D is unresolved. Germline-derived CDR1 and CDR2 are SGDLS and YYNGEE. The CDR3 is 16 amino acids. The V end was cut by 0 bases, the J end by 0 bases, with 10 bases between. DNA of the CDR3: TGTGCCAGCAGCGTAGCTCCGACGGCCTCCTACAATGAGCAGTTCTTC. Its translation: CASSVAPTASYNEQFF.

CDR3 in amino acids: CASSPMPRHGSGANVLTF. The CDR3 DNA reads as TGTGCCAGCAGCCCGATGCCCCGACACGGCTCTGGGGCCAACGTCCTGACTTTC. The gene calls are TRBV11-3 and TRBJ2-6; no reliable D call. The CDR3 spans 18 residues. CDR1 is SGHNT, CDR2 YENEEA, per germline. Trimming shortened V by 5 bases and J by 0 bases, and 17 bases separated the two germline ends.

The rearrangement links TRBV10-2 to TRBJ2-2, with TRBD1 identical over 8 bases. Germline-derived CDR1 and CDR2 are WSHSY and SAAADI. V dropped 7 bases and J dropped 1; count of bases not matched to a gene: 8. The CDR3 has 16 amino acids. The CDR3 nucleotides read TGCGCCAGCACCGGGTCAGGGACAGGGAACACCGGGGAGCTGTTTTTT. This encodes CASTGSGTGNTGELFF.

This sequence joins TRBV10-3 and TRBJ1-1; D is possibly TRBD1 (5 bases). There are 14 residues in the CDR3. V gave up 2 bases and J gave up 5 bases, with 12 bases separating them. Germline V gene data show CDR1 as ENHRY and CDR2 as SYGVKD. CDR3: CAISERQGVTEAFF. As DNA, the CDR3 is TGTGCCATCAGTGAGCGGCAGGGAGTAACTGAAGCTTTCTTT.